The 31 T cell receptor beta chains reported below all come from one sample, sequenced in a study of post-analysis software for immune sequencing data. Their antigen targets remain unknown. General study points: In patients, about 5 TRBV segments were more frequent than in controls, with TRBV5-6, TRBV5-1 and TRBV20-1 among them.

TCR beta cDNA libraries included unique molecular identifiers. Each CDR3 protein is one row after TCRdb ran MiXCR on the PCR reads. This table holds approximately 150,000 distinct CDR3 sequences, about 29% found once. Sequencing was carried out using blood. These receptors all come from a girl between 5 and 17 years old with multiple sclerosis.

As to this clonotype: This clone may be a read error of a much larger clone one base away. The chain carries TRBV27 and TRBJ2-4, with D hard to call. The J call may be faulty, since TRBJ2-7 better matches the DNA end. The CDR3 loop spans 14 amino acids. Germline V CDR1 and CDR2: MNHEY, SMNVEV (reference sequence). The CDR3 DNA sequence: TGTGCCAGCAGTTTATCCCGCCAGAGGCTCGAGCAGTACTTC. It specifies CASSLSRQRLEQYF.

The chain joins TRBV2 to TRBJ2-1, with D perhaps matching TRBD2 (7 bases). This CDR3 region has 14 residues. Germline lookup yields CDR1 SNHLY and CDR2 FYNNEI. V gave up 6 bases and J gave up 7 bases, with 16 bases separating them. For the CDR3, the DNA is TGTGCCAGCAGAGGGGGAGGGCCAGAGAATGAGCAGTTCTTC. Translation: CASRGGGPENEQFF.

Points on this clonotype: Given a much more abundant clone one base away, this may be a read error. The chain carries TRBV20-1 and TRBJ2-5; 11 bases line up with TRBD2. CDR3 length: 15 amino acids. In germline, CDR1 is DFQATT, CDR2 SNEGSKA (reference sequence). CDR3 DNA sequence: TGCAATGCCCGAACTAGCGGGAGAGCCCAAGAGACCCAGTACTTC. As protein: CNARTSGRAQETQYF.

Turning to this clonotype: This may stem from a read error, because a much larger clone lies one nucleotide away. The chain links TRBV20-1 to TRBJ1-2; the D is unclear. Trimming took off 0 bases at V and 8 bases at J, with 16 bases between the two ends. CDR3 length: 14 amino acids. Germline values: CDR1 DFQATT, CDR2 SNEGSKA (reference sequence). The chain's CDR3 is CSARDGEGEQGYTF. The CDR3 nucleotides are TGCAGTGCTAGAGATGGGGAGGGAGAGCAGGGCTACACCTTC.

This clonotype was found many times. The V gene is TRBV29-1, the J gene TRBJ2-5; TRBD1 agrees at 11 bases. Unmatched junction bases numbered 1, after V lost 5 bases and J lost 5 bases. The CDR3 totals 12 residues. Germline lookup yields CDR1 SQVTM and CDR2 ANQGSEA. DNA for the CDR3: TGCAGCGTTCGGACAGGGGGCGAGACCCAGTACTTC. Its translation: CSVRTGGETQYF.

This clonotype was counted at least ten times. The V gene is TRBV27, the J gene TRBJ2-7, with 7 bases identical to TRBD2. Germline V gene sequence: CDR1 MNHEY, CDR2 SMNVEV (reference sequence). The CDR3 length is 15 residues. V lost 6 bases to trimming and J lost 4 bases; unmatched junction nucleotides: 12. CDR3 protein: CASRLTSHGSYEQYF. The CDR3 bases are TGTGCCAGCAGGTTGACTAGCCACGGGTCGTACGAGCAGTACTTC.

The chain is built from TRBV11-1 and TRBJ1-1, with D maybe TRBD1 (6 bases). The CDR3 totals 13 residues. The germline CDR1 and CDR2 sequences are SGHAT and FQDESV (reference sequence). Trimming shortened V by 5 bases and J by 8 bases, and 15 bases separated the two germline ends. In DNA form, the CDR3 reads TGTGCCAGCAGCCGGCTGGGGGGGGCCGAAGCTTTCTTT. Translating it yields CASSRLGGAEAFF. The full variable domain, its missing parts supplied by reference TRBV11-1 and TRBJ1-1, is EAEVAQSPRYKITEKSQAVAFWCDPISGHATLYWYRQILGQGPELLVQFQDESVVDDSQLPKDRFSAERLKGVDSTLKIQPAELGDSAMYLCASSRLGGAEAFFGQGTRLTVV.

This clonotype was counted only a few times. The V call is TRBV5-1, the J call TRBJ2-7; TRBD2 matches at 12 bases. Germline CDR1 reads SGHRS; CDR2 reads YFSETQ. The junction had 10 bases not matched to a gene; V was cut back by 1 base and J by 2 bases. The CDR3 spans 18 residues. DNA for the CDR3: TGCGCCAGCAGCTTGAGACTAGCGGGAGCTGCCGGGACCTACGAGCAGTACTTC. It translates to CASSLRLAGAAGTYEQYF.

This clonotype was detected ten times or more. The gene calls are TRBV10-3 and TRBJ2-3; no clear D. The CDR3 extends over 11 amino acids. Trimming took 8 bases from V and 2 from J, leaving 5 bases between them. Germline lookup yields CDR1 ENHRY and CDR2 SYGVKD. The CDR3 region is CAIGATDTQYF. The CDR3 bases are TGTGCCATCGGCGCCACAGATACGCAGTATTTT.

This clonotype has just a few counts. The chain combines TRBV5-1 with TRBJ1-4, with D uncertain. This CDR3 spans 13 amino acids. Trimming cost V 4 bases and J 3 bases, with 7 bases left between them. Germline lookup yields CDR1 SGHRS and CDR2 YFSETQ. The CDR3 loop is CASSVGSNEKLFF. The CDR3 nucleotides read TGCGCCAGCAGCGTGGGCTCTAATGAAAAACTGTTTTTT.

As for this clonotype: A read error is possible here, since a much larger clone lies one base away. The J gene is TRBJ2-3, the V gene TRBV5-1; 9 bases match TRBD2. The CDR3 totals 15 residues. The V segment lost 3 bases and the J segment 1 base; nucleotides outside the gene matches: 3. Looked up from germline, CDR1 is SGHRS and CDR2 is YFSETQ. This CDR3 reads CASSWGTSRTDTQYF. CDR3 in DNA: TGCGCCAGCAGCTGGGGGACTAGCCGCACAGATACGCAGTATTTT.

V is TRBV19 and J is TRBJ2-7; D possibly matches TRBD1 or TRBD2 (5 bases each). The CDR3 extends over 14 amino acids. Germline assignment: CDR1 LNHDA and CDR2 SQIVND (reference sequence). The germline V and J ends were trimmed by 3 bases and 0 bases, with 9 bases remaining between them. The CDR3 nucleotides read TGTGCCAGTAGTATCTCCGGGGCCTCCTACGAGCAGTACTTC. Encoded protein: CASSISGASYEQYF.

The chain joins TRBV30 to TRBJ2-1; no clear D gene. The germline CDR1 and CDR2 sequences are GTSNPN and SVGIG (reference sequence). The germline V and J ends were trimmed by 7 bases and 5 bases, with 6 bases remaining between them. The CDR3 has 10 residues. The CDR3 sequence is CAYPDNEQFF. The CDR3 DNA reads TGTGCCTACCCGGACAATGAGCAGTTCTTC.

Regarding this clonotype: This may be a read error: a much more frequent sequence differs by one nucleotide. The chain carries TRBV2 and TRBJ2-3; D unresolved. Trimming removed 4 bases at V and 4 bases at J, with 15 bases between. The V gene's germline CDR1 is SNHLY and CDR2 FYNNEI. The CDR3 consists of 15 residues. CDR3 region: CASSVTPIIADTQYF. CDR3 sequence (DNA): TGTGCCAGCAGTGTTACGCCGATAATCGCAGATACGCAGTATTTT.

The CDR3 sequence: CASRRTGQETQYF. The CDR3 region has the DNA TGTGCCAGCAGACGGACGGGTCAAGAGACCCAGTACTTC. The chain couples TRBV27 to TRBJ2-4; D is uncertain. The J call may be wrong; the DNA end is better matched by TRBJ2-5. Germline CDR1 is MNHEY and CDR2 is SMNVEV (reference sequence). The CDR3 consists of 13 residues.

On this clonotype: Since a much larger clone is just one base distant, this may be a read error. This rearrangement joins TRBV5-6 to TRBJ2-5, with 13 bases aligning to TRBD2. The J call could be wrong; TRBJ2-7 is a better fit for the DNA end. The CDR3 runs to 16 residues. Germline assignment: CDR1 SGHDT and CDR2 YYEEEE. CDR3 DNA: TGTGCCAGCAGCTTGGGGACTAGCGGGAGCGAGAACGAGCAGTACTTC. It encodes CASSLGTSGSENEQYF.

This clonotype was found a few times. The rearrangement uses TRBV2 and TRBJ1-5; tentative D call: TRBD1 (6 bases). The CDR3 totals 16 residues. The ends were cut back, 5 bases at V and 3 bases at J, with 17 bases in the middle. Looked up from germline, CDR1 is SNHLY and CDR2 is FYNNEI. As DNA, the CDR3 is TGTGCCAGCAGTCTTGACAGGAGAAGAGACAATCAGCCCCAGCATTTT. Its protein product is CASSLDRRRDNQPQHF.

There are a few counts of this clonotype. This rearrangement joins TRBV6-5 to TRBJ2-7, with 7 positions matching TRBD1. This CDR3 comprises 14 residues. Germline CDR1 reads MNHEY; CDR2 reads SVGAGI. V trimming: 2 bases; J trimming: 3 bases; junction bases outside the gene matches: 4. The CDR3 is CASSYGTASYEQYF. The CDR3 nucleotides read TGTGCCAGCAGTTACGGGACAGCTAGCTACGAGCAGTACTTC.

The chain recombines TRBV20-1 with TRBJ2-3; weak D call: TRBD1 (5 bases). Trimming took off 7 bases at V and 2 bases at J, with 13 bases between the two ends. The CDR3 is made up of 13 amino acids. Germline V gives CDR1 DFQATT, CDR2 SNEGSKA (reference sequence). This CDR3 is CSVTRGLTDTQYF. The DNA of the CDR3 is TGCAGTGTTACAAGGGGTCTCACAGATACGCAGTATTTT.

The chain carries TRBV27 and TRBJ2-1; 10 positions agree with TRBD2. CDR3 length: 15 amino acids. With 9 bases clipped from V and 5 bases from J, the junction kept 10 bases outside the gene matches. Germline lookup yields CDR1 MNHEY and CDR2 SMNVEV (reference sequence). The CDR3 DNA sequence: TGTGCCAGTTCGAGGACTAGCGGACCTCACAATGAGCAGTTCTTC. It encodes CASSRTSGPHNEQFF.

On this clonotype itself: A much larger clone sits a single nucleotide away, making a read error possible. This sequence joins TRBV20-1 and TRBJ2-7; D unclear. V gave up 5 bases and J gave up 3 bases, with 14 bases separating them. Germline V gene data show CDR1 as DFQATT and CDR2 as SNEGSKA (reference sequence). This CDR3 has 13 amino acids. CDR3 DNA: TGCAGTGCTCCGCGCCCCACTGGCTACGAGCAGTACTTC. This encodes CSAPRPTGYEQYF.

This clonotype was seen at least ten times. V usage is TRBV4-1 and J usage is TRBJ2-4; no clear D gene. The CDR3 consists of 16 residues. Trimming took off 1 base at V and 4 bases at J, with 14 bases between the two ends. Looked up from germline, CDR1 is MGHRA and CDR2 is YSYEKL. The CDR3 loop is CASSQVGGGVKNIQYF. CDR3 DNA: TGCGCCAGCAGCCAAGTTGGCGGCGGTGTTAAAAACATTCAGTACTTC.

A note on this clonotype: This clone may be a read error of a much larger clone one base away. CDR3 DNA sequence: TGCAGTGCTGGGACCCAGACCCCCAATCAGCCCCAGCATTTT. This translates into CSAGTQTPNQPQHF. This chain links TRBV20-1 with TRBJ1-5, with D perhaps matching TRBD1 (5 bases). Germline V gene lookup returns CDR1 DFQATT and CDR2 SNEGSKA (reference sequence). The CDR3 runs to 14 residues. The germline V and J ends were trimmed by 5 bases and 3 bases, with 14 bases remaining between them.

This clonotype has at least ten counts. The chain is built from TRBV24-1 and TRBJ2-4, with D tentatively TRBD2 (6 bases). The ends were cut back, 4 bases at V and 4 bases at J, with 13 bases in the middle. This CDR3 spans 15 amino acids. The germline gives CDR1 KGHDR, CDR2 SFDVKD. CDR3 in DNA: TGTGCCACCAGTGAGACCGGGACTCGAAAAAACATTCAGTACTTC. Translated: CATSETGTRKNIQYF.

The chain employs TRBV7-3 and TRBJ1-1; maybe TRBD1 (5 bases). Germline lookup yields CDR1 SGHTA and CDR2 FQGTGA. This CDR3 is 16 amino acids long. V lost 1 base and J 4 bases, leaving 16 bases between the germline ends. CDR3 DNA sequence: TGTGCCAGCAGCTTAATTGGTTCGGGGGTTGGCACTGAAGCTTTCTTT. This translates into CASSLIGSGVGTEAFF.

Of note for this clonotype: One end of the junction does not line up with germline, which may come from a read error. This sequence joins TRBV7-2 and TRBJ2-7; D is unclear. The CDR3 extends over 11 amino acids. Germline-derived CDR1 and CDR2 are SGHTA and FQGNSA. Here the CDR3 DNA reads TGTGCCAGCAGCTCCAGCTACGGGCAGTACTTC. Translated: CASSSSYGQYF.

This clonotype was counted once. A much more abundant neighbour one base away suggests this may be a read error. The V and J genes are TRBV5-1 and TRBJ2-7; 12 bases line up with TRBD2. CDR3 length: 15 amino acids. Germline assignment: CDR1 SGHRS and CDR2 YFSETQ. J lost 7 bases, V lost 3 bases, and 8 bases had no gene match. DNA of the CDR3: TGCGCCAGCAGCTCCGGACTAGCGGGATACAATGAGCAGTACTTC. Residues: CASSSGLAGYNEQYF.

This chain links TRBV5-1 with TRBJ2-7; 10 bases align to TRBD1. Germline V gene sequence: CDR1 SGHRS, CDR2 YFSETQ. This CDR3 has 16 amino acids. V lost 2 bases to trimming and J lost 0 bases; unmatched junction nucleotides: 5. CDR3 DNA sequence: TGCGCCAGCAGCTTCTCAGGGACAGGGGCCTCCTACGAGCAGTACTTC. This codes for CASSFSGTGASYEQYF.

This clonotype was recorded many times. The genes are TRBV24-1 and TRBJ2-5; 8 bases are shared with TRBD2. The V gene's germline CDR1 is KGHDR and CDR2 SFDVKD. The ends lost 5 bases at V and 4 bases at J; junction bases unmatched: 11. This CDR3 comprises 16 residues. CDR3 sequence reads: CATSAHTGGARETQYF. In DNA form, the CDR3 reads TGTGCCACCAGTGCTCATACCGGGGGGGCGAGAGAGACCCAGTACTTC.

This clonotype was recorded at least ten times. Written as DNA, the CDR3 is TGCGCCAGCAGCCTATTAGCTAGCGGGAGTTACAACGAGCAGTACTTC. Residues: CASSLLASGSYNEQYF. The rearrangement joins TRBV5-1 to TRBJ2-7; 10 bases match TRBD2. The CDR3 extends over 16 amino acids. The J segment lost 5 bases and the V segment lost 4 bases, leaving 12 bases of the junction unmatched. The V gene's germline CDR1 is SGHRS and CDR2 YFSETQ.

The chain couples TRBV30 to TRBJ2-1; D unclear. The CDR3 covers 12 residues. Germline CDR1 is GTSNPN and CDR2 is SVGIG (reference sequence). The V and J ends lost 4 bases and 5 bases respectively, with 9 bases between them. CDR3 residues: CAWKAYHNEQFF. CDR3 coding DNA: TGTGCCTGGAAGGCCTATCACAATGAGCAGTTCTTC.